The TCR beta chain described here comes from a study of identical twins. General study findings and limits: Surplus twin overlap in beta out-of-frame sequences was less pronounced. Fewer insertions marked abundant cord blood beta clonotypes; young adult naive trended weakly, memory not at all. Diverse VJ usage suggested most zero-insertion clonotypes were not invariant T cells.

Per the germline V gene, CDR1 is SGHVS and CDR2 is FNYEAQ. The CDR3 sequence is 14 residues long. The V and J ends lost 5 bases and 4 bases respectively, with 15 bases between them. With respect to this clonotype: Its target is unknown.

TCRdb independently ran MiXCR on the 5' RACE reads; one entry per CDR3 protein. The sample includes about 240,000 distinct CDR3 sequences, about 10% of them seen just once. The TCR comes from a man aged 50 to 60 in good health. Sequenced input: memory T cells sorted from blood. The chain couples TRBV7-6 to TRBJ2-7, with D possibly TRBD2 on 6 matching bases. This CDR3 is CASSPIAGSYEQYF. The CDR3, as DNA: TGTGCCAGCAGCCCGATCGCGGGAAGTTACGAGCAGTACTTC.